This T cell receptor beta chain was captured by sequencing in a study of cytomegalovirus exposure and HLA in healthy donors. Findings and limits, study-wide: Earlier analysis looked at TCR beta V segments, and most were productive about 90% or about 30% of the time. Some V segments could not be told apart, so they were left out, TRBV6-2 and TRBV6-3 among them. The study listed 150 to 200 cytomegalovirus-associated TCR beta chains. The authors assumed roughly uniform sequencing depth across donors for presence/absence analyses.

CDR1 MNHNY and CDR2 SVGAGI come from the germline V gene (reference sequence). V lost 8 bases, J lost 3 bases, and 19 bases lay in between. The CDR3 is made up of 15 amino acids. Of note for this clone: Its antigen is undetermined.

With 60 Vbeta and 13 Jbeta primers, the PCR was carried out. The assay was immunoSEQ multiplex PCR, and TCRdb's table has in-frame clones only and misses some. The table has roughly 100,000 clones, about 69% seen once; the top ten hold under 1.5%. The sequence was collected from a man in his forties in good health and CMV-seronegative. The J gene is TRBJ2-5, the V gene TRBV6-6, with D perhaps TRBD1 (6 bases). Sequenced input: PBMCs. The CDR3 here is CASGGEEFFEETQYF. The CDR3 DNA follows: TGTGCCAGCGGGGGCGAGGAGTTTTTCGAAGAGACCCAGTACTTC.